This T cell receptor beta chain was documented in a study of blood T cell repertoires in COVID-19. Study at large: Sources were T cells, B-cell-depleted T cells, or PBMCs; the material itself was cDNA or gDNA.

Only one count was recorded for this clone. Original analysis: Quantification of nucleated cells was approximated via reference gene primer amplification. Clones were sequenced by immunoSEQ multiplex PCR, and TCRdb holds only the in-frame ones, with some missing. V and J calls and clone size are given by that table; D and trimming were obtained from the DNA. The sample includes 250,000 to 300,000 clones, 80% to 90% of them seen just once. Trimming took off 5 bases at V and 5 bases at J, with 13 bases between the two ends. The CDR3 runs 14 residues. CDR1 MGHRA and CDR2 YSYEKL come from the germline V gene.

The specimen sequenced was peripheral blood. The V and J genes are TRBV4-1 and TRBJ1-3; possibly TRBD1 for D (6 bases). This receptor was obtained from a woman in her 70s with acute or convalescent COVID-19. The CDR3 is CASSAGQLRNTIYF. The CDR3 nucleotides are TGCGCCAGCAGCGCAGGACAGCTTAGAAACACCATATATTTT.